This T cell receptor beta chain is from a study of cytomegalovirus exposure and HLA in healthy donors. Germline values: CDR1 WNHNN, CDR2 SYGVQD (reference sequence). V lost 0 bases, J lost 2 bases, and 9 bases lay in between. The CDR3 covers 15 residues. A multiplex PCR was run with 60 Vbeta primers and 13 Jbeta primers. Assay: immunoSEQ multiplex PCR; the TCRdb copy retains only in-frame clones and omits some. The data show some 200,000 clones, with approximately 79% seen just once and less than 2% held by the top ten. The receptor comes from a man aged 45-60 years in good health and CMV-seronegative. The rearrangement uses TRBV10-1 and TRBJ2-3; D not resolved. What was sequenced was PBMCs. CDR3 sequence: CASSESGRNTDTQYF. CDR3 DNA sequence: TGCGCCAGCAGTGAGTCTGGCAGAAACACAGATACGCAGTATTTT.